The following is a TCR beta chain sequence with its context. The antigen is unknown. The data belong to a study of identical twins. Study observations and caveats: Beta out-of-frame sequences showed weaker excess twin sharing.

Trimming removed 5 bases from V and 5 bases from J; junction bases left unmatched: 4. CDR3 length equals 15 residues. Germline V gene lookup returns CDR1 SEHNR and CDR2 FQNEAQ (reference sequence). TCRdb re-derived calls from the 5' RACE reads in MiXCR, one entry per CDR3 protein. The repertoire holds about 200,000 distinct CDR3 sequences, with more than 15% as singletons. This sample also appeared in a second study, on T cells expressing NK-cell markers. That report notes: Sequencing of TCR beta repertoires drew on sorted CD3+CD56+NKG2C+, CD3+CD56+NKG2C- and CD3+CD56-NKG2C+ T cells. NKG2C+ dominant clonotypes from 5 to 7 donors made up roughly 1.0-7.5% of CD8+ T cells. Expanded clones of NKG2C+ T cells had an unclear HCMV specificity.

The chain combines TRBV7-9 with TRBJ2-1; TRBD2 aligns across 12 bases. The specimen sequenced was CD8+ T cells sorted from blood. The source is a woman between 18 and 29 years old in good health. CDR3 sequence: CASSPSGRDHNEQFF. CDR3 bases: TGTGCCAGCAGCCCTAGCGGGAGGGACCACAATGAGCAGTTCTTC.